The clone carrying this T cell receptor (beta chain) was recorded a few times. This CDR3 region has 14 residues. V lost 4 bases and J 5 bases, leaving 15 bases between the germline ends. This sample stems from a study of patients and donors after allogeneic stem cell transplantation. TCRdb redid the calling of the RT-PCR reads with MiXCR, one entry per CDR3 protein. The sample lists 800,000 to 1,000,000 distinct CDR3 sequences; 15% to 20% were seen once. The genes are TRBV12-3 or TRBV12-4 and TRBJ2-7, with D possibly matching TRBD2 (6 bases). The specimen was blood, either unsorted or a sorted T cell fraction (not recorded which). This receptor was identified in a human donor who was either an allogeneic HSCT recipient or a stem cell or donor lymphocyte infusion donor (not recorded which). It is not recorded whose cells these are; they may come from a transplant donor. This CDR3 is CASSYSGRKNEQYF. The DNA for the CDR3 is TGTGCCAGCAGTTATTCCGGGAGAAAGAACGAGCAGTACTTC.